The T cell receptor (beta chain) described here comes from a study of shared clonotypes between healthy human individuals. Whole-study findings and limits: Naive subsets generally exceeded memory subsets in estimated richness.

A word on this clone: Its cognate antigen is unknown. Within the sample, other DNA sequences also encode this same CDR3.

CDR1 is MNHEY and CDR2 is SMNVEV in the germline V gene (reference sequence). V shed 2 bases and J shed 0 bases, with 8 bases lying between them. The CDR3 totals 14 residues. Each subset's genomic DNA was split evenly across several immunoSEQ plates. Here immunoSEQ multiplex PCR was the method, and the copy in TCRdb shows in-frame clones only, minus some. The table lists about 2.1 million clones, around 93% of them singletons. The naive CD8 population came from CD45RO-negative cells selected for CCR7, without terminally differentiated effector memory CD45RA+ cells. The specimen was naive CD8+ T cells from PBMCs. The receptor was derived from a man in his late teens or twenties in good health. Some clones in this sample may be carry-over from other donors' samples. The chain combines TRBV27 with TRBJ2-7; D gene unclear. The CDR3 loop is CASSLGLSSYEQYF. The CDR3 DNA is TGTGCCAGCAGTTTAGGCCTTAGCTCCTACGAGCAGTACTTC.